What follows are 21 T cell receptor beta chains derived from one specimen sequenced in a study of blood T cell repertoires in COVID-19. The method was immunoSEQ multiplex PCR; TCRdb's version includes in-frame clones alone and lacks a portion of them. Of around 200,000 clones in the sample, 80% to 85% were seen once. Material: peripheral blood. The receptors stem from a woman over 75 with active or convalescent COVID-19.

For the CDR3, the DNA is TGTGCCAGCACTTCCCTCTACGAGCAGTACTTC. This sequence encodes CASTSLYEQYF. This chain joins TRBV6-5 and TRBJ2-7, with D unresolved. CDR1 MNHEY and CDR2 SVGAGI come from the germline V gene. The germline V and J ends were trimmed by 7 bases and 3 bases, with 7 bases remaining between them. The length of the CDR3 is 11 residues.

This clone was observed many times. V and J are TRBV9 and TRBJ2-1; 8 nucleotides line up with TRBD1. CDR1 SGDLS and CDR2 YYNGEE come from the germline V gene. The trim removed 0 bases at V and 7 bases at J, leaving 3 bases unmatched. The CDR3 is made up of 14 amino acids. The CDR3 sequence: CASSVGTGKNEQFF. The DNA of the CDR3 is TGTGCCAGCAGCGTAGGGACAGGGAAAAATGAGCAGTTCTTC.

The chain uses TRBV24-1 and TRBJ2-3, with D perhaps TRBD1 (5 bases). The CDR3 is 14 amino acids. V dropped 4 bases and J dropped 7 bases, with 14 bases sitting between them. CDR1 is KGHDR, CDR2 SFDVKD, per germline. The CDR3 DNA sequence: TGTGCCACCAGTGACTCGACAGTAACCTATACGCAGTATTTT. Protein: CATSDSTVTYTQYF.

The chain uses TRBV5-4 and TRBJ1-2; TRBD1 might be the D (6 bases). CDR1 SGHNT and CDR2 YYREEE come from the germline V gene (reference sequence). Trimming took off 4 bases at V and 2 bases at J, with 12 bases between the two ends. The CDR3 has 14 amino acids. Here the CDR3 reads CASSVNRVNYGYTF. CDR3 nucleotides: TGTGCCAGCAGCGTAAACAGGGTAAACTATGGCTACACCTTC.

The genes are TRBV11-2 and TRBJ2-2; D call uncertain. The CDR3 has 12 residues. Germline-derived CDR1 and CDR2 are SGHAT and FQNNGV. Trimming shortened V by 1 base and J by 8 bases, and 5 bases separated the two germline ends. In nucleotides, the CDR3 is TGTGCCAGCAGCTTAGCCGGGGGGGAGCTGTTTTTT. Amino acids: CASSLAGGELFF.

The rearrangement links TRBV5-1 to TRBJ2-1, with TRBD2 matching 8 bases. CDR3 length: 16 residues. Trimming cost V 8 bases and J 6 bases; bases outside gene matches: 16. Germline values: CDR1 SGHRS, CDR2 YFSETQ. CDR3 in amino acids: CASTKLGTGGTNEQFF. DNA for the CDR3: TGCGCCAGTACCAAACTGGGGACGGGAGGGACCAATGAGCAGTTCTTC.

The chain employs TRBV30 and TRBJ1-3; D call uncertain. This CDR3 contains 13 residues. The V end was cut by 2 bases, the J end by 0 bases, with 5 bases between. Germline V lookup: CDR1 GTSNPN, CDR2 SVGIG (reference sequence). DNA for the CDR3: TGTGCCTGGAGTCTAAACTCTGGAAACACCATATATTTT. It encodes CAWSLNSGNTIYF.

The rearrangement joins TRBV7-9 to TRBJ1-1; 11 nucleotides match TRBD1. Germline V gene data show CDR1 as SEHNR and CDR2 as FQNEAQ (reference sequence). The CDR3 sequence is 15 residues long. Losses at the gene ends were 5 bases for V and 1 base for J; bases not matched to a gene: 3. This CDR3 is CASSPGQGENTEAFF. The CDR3 DNA reads as TGTGCCAGCAGCCCGGGACAGGGGGAGAACACTGAAGCTTTCTTT.

This clone occurred once. The chain links TRBV6-5 to TRBJ2-7, with TRBD2 identical over 11 bases. Germline CDR1 and CDR2: MNHEY and SVGAGI. Germline trimming cut 0 bases from V and 3 bases from J; bases unmatched to any gene: 1. The CDR3 sequence is 15 residues long. CDR3 residues: CASSYSTSGGYEQYF. The CDR3 DNA follows: TGTGCCAGCAGTTACTCAACTAGCGGGGGCTACGAGCAGTACTTC.

The genes are TRBV7-9 and TRBJ1-5; D is undetermined. The V and J ends lost 5 bases and 6 bases respectively, with 17 bases between them. Germline values: CDR1 SEHNR, CDR2 FQNEAQ (reference sequence). CDR3 length equals 15 residues. The CDR3 DNA follows: TGTGCCAGCAGCCTTATCGGAGGGTCCACTCAGCCCCAGCATTTT. Residues: CASSLIGGSTQPQHF.

The V and J genes are TRBV9 and TRBJ1-2; TRBD1 matches 8 bases. There are 17 residues in the CDR3. The V gene's germline CDR1 is SGDLS and CDR2 YYNGEE. Trimming took 4 bases from V and 8 from J; bases not matched to a gene: 19. The CDR3 DNA sequence: TGTGCCAGCAGCCCCCGCCTTCAAACAGGGGGAGGAGGAGGCTACACCTTC. Its translation: CASSPRLQTGGGGGYTF. Combining the CDR3 with reference TRBV9 and TRBJ1-2 gives the whole variable domain DSGVTQTPKHLITATGQRVTLRCSPRSGDLSVYWYQQSLDQGLQFLIQYYNGEERAKGNILERFSAQQFPDLHSELNLSSLELGDSALYFCASSPRLQTGGGGGYTFGSGTRLTVV.

V and J are TRBV6-5 and TRBJ2-1; 10 bases are shared with TRBD2. J gave up 4 bases and V 5 bases, and 5 bases lay outside the gene matches. Germline V gene data show CDR1 as MNHEY and CDR2 as SVGAGI. The CDR3 extends over 15 amino acids. The CDR3: CASSPPTSGYNEQFF. The CDR3 DNA reads TGTGCCAGCAGTCCACCGACTAGCGGGTACAATGAGCAGTTCTTC.

J is TRBJ2-3 and V is TRBV19; 8 nucleotides line up with TRBD2. With V trimmed by 10 bases and J by 6 bases, 9 bases remained unmatched. Germline loops: CDR1 LNHDA, CDR2 SQIVND (reference sequence). The CDR3 is 13 amino acids. Here the CDR3 DNA reads TGTGCCATCGGACTAGCCGGTTCGGATACGCAGTATTTT. This gives the protein CAIGLAGSDTQYF.

This chain uses TRBV7-2 with TRBJ1-1; D uncertain. The CDR3 runs 14 residues. Germline loops: CDR1 SGHTA, CDR2 FQGNSA. The V and J ends lost 1 base and 8 bases respectively, with 14 bases between them. CDR3 DNA sequence: TGTGCCAGCAGCTTAGAACGGGAACTATTGGAAGCTTTCTTT. It specifies CASSLERELLEAFF.

V and J are TRBV5-6 and TRBJ1-2; D unresolved. V was pared by 1 base and J by 11 bases, with 15 bases between. The CDR3 is 13 residues long. Germline V gene sequence: CDR1 SGHDT, CDR2 YYEEEE. Here the CDR3 DNA reads TGTGCCAGCAGCTTGAAAAGGACTTTGGGATACACCTTC. Residues: CASSLKRTLGYTF.

The genes are TRBV5-5 and TRBJ1-1, with D unresolved. This CDR3 spans 15 amino acids. Trimming left V 1 base short and J 4 bases short, with 14 bases between. CDR1 and CDR2 (germline): SGHKS, YYEKEE (reference sequence). The CDR3 region is CASSLQQTLGTEAFF. DNA of the CDR3: TGTGCCAGCAGCTTGCAACAGACGTTGGGCACTGAAGCTTTCTTT.

The chain is built from TRBV28 and TRBJ1-6; tentatively, D is TRBD1 (6 bases). V shed 6 bases and J shed 6 bases, with 18 bases lying between them. The CDR3 spans 16 residues. The germline gives CDR1 MDHEN, CDR2 SYDVKM. The CDR3 loop is CASSSLLGQFNSPLHF. Written as DNA, the CDR3 is TGTGCCAGCAGCTCTCTACTAGGACAGTTTAATTCACCCCTCCACTTT.

V usage is TRBV14 and J usage is TRBJ2-3; D gene ambiguous. The CDR3 length is 14 residues. Looked up from germline, CDR1 is SGHDN and CDR2 is FVKESK. V lost 0 bases and J lost 4, with 8 bases in between. CDR3 in DNA: TGTGCCAGCAGCCAAGATTTATCGGCAGATACGCAGTATTTT. It translates to CASSQDLSADTQYF.

This clone is a singleton in its sample. This chain links TRBV7-3 with TRBJ2-1; TRBD1 is a possible D gene (6 bases). The CDR3 contains 14 residues. Trimming stripped 10 bases from V and 8 bases from J, with 21 bases between. Germline V lookup: CDR1 SGHTA, CDR2 FQGTGA. The CDR3 sequence is CATRQGRGWDEQFF. CDR3 nucleotide sequence: TGTGCCACCAGGCAGGGTAGGGGGTGGGATGAGCAGTTCTTC.

This clone was seen just once. The gene calls are TRBV5-6 and TRBJ2-3; the D gene is possibly TRBD1 (5 bases). Germline V gene sequence: CDR1 SGHDT, CDR2 YYEEEE. The CDR3 loop spans 16 amino acids. V dropped 1 base and J dropped 2 bases, with 14 bases sitting between them. CDR3 nucleotide sequence: TGTGCCAGCAGCTTGTTTTTGCAGGGCCCCACAGATACGCAGTATTTT. Encoded protein: CASSLFLQGPTDTQYF.

This chain links TRBV19 with TRBJ2-3; TRBD2 agrees at 9 bases. The CDR3 is made up of 12 amino acids. Looked up from germline, CDR1 is LNHDA and CDR2 is SQIVND (reference sequence). The J segment lost 9 bases and the V segment lost 5 bases, leaving 3 bases of the junction unmatched. The CDR3 DNA follows: TGTGCCAGTAGTGAGGGACTAGCAACGCAGTATTTT. Its translation: CASSEGLATQYF.